This T cell receptor beta chain was recovered during a study of identical twins' blood T cells. Germline CDR1 is DFQATT and CDR2 is SNEGSKA (reference sequence). This CDR3 comprises 13 residues. The ends were cut back, 5 bases at V and 3 bases at J, with 11 bases in the middle. TCRdb fed the 5' RACE reads into MiXCR, producing one record per CDR3 protein. The sample shows 300,000 to 450,000 distinct CDR3 sequences, roughly 30% of them seen only once. J is TRBJ2-1 and V is TRBV20-1; D is unclear. The sample comprised PBMCs. This receptor was obtained from a woman between 18 and 49 years old in good health. DNA for the CDR3: TGCAGTGCTGCTCGGACGGACTACAATGAGCAGTTCTTC. It specifies CSAARTDYNEQFF.